This T cell receptor beta chain is from a study of CD8 T cells in ankylosing spondylitis. The trim removed 3 bases at V and 4 bases at J, leaving 7 bases unmatched. CDR3 size: 16 residues. The germline CDR1 and CDR2 sequences are SGDLS and YYNGEE. At least ten counts were recorded for this clonotype. TCRdb ran MiXCR on the 5' RACE reads and lists one entry per CDR3 protein. Of 100,000 to 150,000 distinct CDR3 sequences in the sample, 6.5% to 9% were seen once. Sequenced material: blood, either unsorted or a sorted T cell fraction (not recorded which). This receptor was taken from a male donor with ankylosing spondylitis or in good health (not recorded which). The gene calls are TRBV9 and TRBJ2-6, with TRBD1 matching over 7 bases. This chain's CDR3 is CASSARTGPGANVLTF. The CDR3 DNA reads TGTGCCAGCAGCGCGCGGACAGGACCAGGGGCCAACGTCCTGACTTTC. Using reference TRBV9 and TRBJ2-6 for the parts outside the CDR3, the full variable domain is DSGVTQTPKHLITATGQRVTLRCSPRSGDLSVYWYQQSLDQGLQFLIQYYNGEERAKGNILERFSAQQFPDLHSELNLSSLELGDSALYFCASSARTGPGANVLTFGAGSRLTVL.